The TCR beta chain described here comes from a study of T cells in women clearing cervical HPV infection. Study at large: Controls gave blood once infection was undetectable; cases at lesion identification. For cases, blood was sampled a median about 160 days after lesion detection, interquartile range roughly 80 to 230 days.

Here immunoSEQ multiplex PCR was the method, and the copy in TCRdb shows in-frame clones only, minus some. The specimen's table records tens of thousands of clones. HPV was found by MY09/MY11 PCR and dot-blot genotyping. The material sequenced was blood buffy coat. The TCR comes from a woman between 18 and 69 years old with a cervical HPV16 infection that either progressed to CIN3+ or cleared (not recorded which).

The CDR3 sequence is CSVSSGRPAYEQYF. CDR3 DNA, as far as it was read: TGCAGCGTCTCCTCGGGTAGACCAGCCTACGAG. This chain links TRBV29-1 with TRBJ2-7, with unresolved D. The missing CDR3 end, 3 residues past where the read stops, is filled in from the germline J gene. V lost 6 bases, J lost 2 bases, and 17 bases lay in between. The CDR3 has 14 residues. The germline CDR1 and CDR2 sequences are SQVTM and ANQGSEA.